This TCR beta chain stems from a study of blood T cell repertoires in COVID-19. Study as a whole: Collection of acute and convalescent COVID-19 samples took place in the United States, Italy and Spain.

Original analysis: Scientists estimated how many nucleated cells there were by amplifying reference gene primers. This table comes from immunoSEQ multiplex PCR, and its TCRdb copy is limited to in-frame clones, with some not included. V and J calls and clone size follow that table, whereas D and trimming were derived from the DNA. The table includes around 250,000 clones, around 87% detected once. V lost 1 base and J 6 bases, leaving 10 bases between the germline ends. Germline V gene sequence: CDR1 KGHSH, CDR2 LQKENI. This CDR3 has 13 residues. Sequenced input: peripheral blood. This TCR derives from a woman in her 70s with active or convalescent COVID-19. This chain connects TRBV18 to TRBJ2-7; weak D call: TRBD2 (5 bases). In DNA form, the CDR3 reads TGTGCCAGCTCACCACTTCCCGGAGGCGAGCAGTACTTC. Amino acid sequence: CASSPLPGGEQYF.